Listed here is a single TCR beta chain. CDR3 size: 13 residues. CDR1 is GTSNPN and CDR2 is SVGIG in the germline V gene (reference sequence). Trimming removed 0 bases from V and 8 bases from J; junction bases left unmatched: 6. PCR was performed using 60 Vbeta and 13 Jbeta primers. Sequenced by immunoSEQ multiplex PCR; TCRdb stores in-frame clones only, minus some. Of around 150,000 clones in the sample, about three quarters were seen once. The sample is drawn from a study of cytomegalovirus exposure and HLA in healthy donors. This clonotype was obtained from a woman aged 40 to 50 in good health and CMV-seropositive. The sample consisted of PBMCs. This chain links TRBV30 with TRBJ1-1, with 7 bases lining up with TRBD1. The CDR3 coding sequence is TGTGCCTGGAGTGTCAACAGGGGCGGCGAAGCTTTCTTT. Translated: CAWSVNRGGEAFF.